The clone carrying this T cell receptor beta chain has just a few counts. Antigen unknown. The sample belongs to a study of cytomegalovirus exposure and HLA in healthy donors. Germline V gives CDR1 SGHRS, CDR2 YFSETQ. The J segment lost 4 bases and the V segment lost 5 bases, leaving 3 bases of the junction unmatched. The CDR3 sequence is 14 residues long. Primers for the PCR totalled 60 Vbeta and 13 Jbeta. Sequencing was performed with immunoSEQ multiplex PCR; in TCRdb, only in-frame clones are kept and a portion is missing. The sample records 99,000 or so clones, 12% to 15% being singletons. General observations from the study: Reports indicate that TCR beta sequences accurately predicted the HLA-A and HLA-B alleles of most subjects. Sequencing likely produced, as an artifact, a cluster of highly shared sequence variants.

The clonotype was recovered from a female donor in good health and CMV-seronegative. Sequences were obtained from PBMCs. The chain carries TRBV5-1 and TRBJ2-3; TRBD2 matches at 11 bases. CDR3 coding DNA: TGCGCCAGCAGGCAGACTAGCGGGGCAGATACGCAGTATTTT. It specifies CASRQTSGADTQYF.